This T cell receptor (beta chain) comes out of a study of blood T cell repertoires in COVID-19. Study summary: The samples span acute and convalescent COVID-19 from the United States, Italy and Spain. Nucleic acid was either cDNA or gDNA, and it came from T cells, B-cell-depleted T cells, or PBMCs.

Patients from Seattle were sampled longitudinally, starting during active infection. In the authors' workflow: Researchers report that nucleated cell counts were estimated from reference gene primer amplification. The table came from immunoSEQ multiplex PCR; TCRdb's copy has only in-frame clones and leaves some out. The DNA was the basis for D and trimming; V, J and clone size are from that table. The sample comprises 450,000 or so clones, 75% to 90% of which are singletons, and approximately 0.9% rests with the top ten. V shed 2 bases and J 6 bases; nucleotides not matched to a gene: 7. Germline V gene lookup returns CDR1 SGHDT and CDR2 YYEEEE. This CDR3 contains 15 residues.

This clonotype originated in a man between 18 and 35 years old with COVID-19, enrolled during active disease. V is TRBV5-6 and J is TRBJ2-1; 8 bases are a match to TRBD2. Material for sequencing was peripheral blood. The CDR3: CASSFGREVGNEQFF. CDR3 bases: TGTGCCAGCAGCTTCGGGCGGGAGGTGGGCAATGAGCAGTTCTTC.